Included here is one T cell receptor beta chain sequence, with context. This clone was detected once. Its antigen remains unidentified. Qualities for individual bases were not recorded, and no much larger clone is one base off. The CDR3 spans 17 residues, from the cysteine through the phenylalanine. The sequence is cut down to CDR3 DNA, 51 bases in frame from base 1. From the germline V gene (reference sequence), CDR1 is LGHDT and CDR2 is YNNKEL. Ends trimmed: V by 3 bases, J by 0 bases; bases unmatched to a gene: 6. The immunoSEQ Assay, a bias-controlled multiplex PCR, was used to amplify TCRbeta CDR3 regions from genomic DNA. In the authors' own workflow: The number of nucleated cells in each sample was estimated by amplification of reference gene primers within the assay. To quantify the absolute abundance of each unique TCRbeta CDR3 rearrangement, sequence reads were collapsed and filtered. Productive Simpson clonality was computed per sample as the square root of Simpson's diversity index over productive rearrangements. TCRdb holds this immuneACCESS table with in-frame rearrangements only. Some clones are missing; in checked studies, unresolved V genes explain under half, and the rest has no known cause. D and trimming were read from the DNA, whereas the V and J calls and clone size are those reported in that table. Counted in this sample were a few hundred thousand clones; 88% of them appeared once. The top ten clones comprise roughly 10% of the sample.

In Seattle, one collaborating source enrolled patients while the infection was active and tracked those patients longitudinally over the course of disease. The collaborating institutions used their own protocols to collect whole blood in K2EDTA tubes. Collaborator samples were shipped for TCRbeta analysis as frozen whole blood, isolated PBMCs, or DNA extracted from either sample type. This specimen comes from a study of blood T cell repertoires in COVID-19 (TCRdb year 2020). Background for the entire study: Samples from collaborators originated in the United States, Italy and Spain and spanned both the acute and convalescent phases of COVID-19. Where available, HLA class I and class II types were obtained from metadata supplied by the sample provider rather than from assay-based typing. A de-identified subject ID, COVID-19 status, age in years and sex were almost always included in the sample metadata. Deeply sampled blood TCRbeta repertoires from subjects exposed to, actively infected with, or recovered from COVID-19 were included in the dataset. The prospective study material was composed of cDNA or gDNA derived from T cells, B-cell-depleted T cells, or PBMCs. The repertoires were made available in a free public database intended to serve as a resource for research on the immune response to SARS-CoV-2. The samples were drawn from the first 160 participants of the ongoing ImmuneRACE study and from 1,200 or so subjects provided by 6 global collaborators.

Beyond this particular receptor, the publication reports: Clinical and demographic metadata were provided uncurated, with the amount varying by source and participant.

This TCR came from a woman aged 70-85 years with COVID-19, enrolled during active disease. Material: peripheral blood. This sequence uses TRBV3-1 (or the pseudogene TRBV3-2) and TRBJ2-1; 9 bases in between match TRBD2. The sequenced DNA is TGTGCCAGCAGCCAGCTAGTAGCGGGAGCCTCCTACAATGAGCAGTTCTTC. Its translation reads: CASSQLVAGASYNEQFF.